These 13 T cell receptor beta chains were sequenced from one sample in a study of metastatic and nonmetastatic thyroid tumors. Patients underwent thyroid surgery, and none had received any treatment before it. With MiXCR, TCRdb reprocessed the PCR reads. The sample consists of 8,500 to 13,000 clones, 9.5% to 15% of them appearing once. The material sequenced was blood. Every receptor here comes from a female donor with papillary thyroid cancer or a benign thyroid nodule (not recorded which). Some clones in this sample may be carry-over from other donors' samples.

This clone came up many times. The chain employs TRBV13 and TRBJ2-5; possibly TRBD1 for D (5 bases). The CDR3 loop spans 16 amino acids. V was clipped by 2 bases and J by 2 bases, with 15 bases between them. Germline CDR1 PRHDT, CDR2 FYEKMQ (reference sequence). The CDR3 coding sequence is TGTGCCAGCAGCTTAAGAGCCCGGGCAGGGCAAGAGACCCAGTACTTC. It translates to CASSLRARAGQETQYF. Using reference TRBV13 and TRBJ2-5 for the parts outside the CDR3, the full variable domain is AAGVIQSPRHLIKEKRETATLKCYPIPRHDTVYWYQQGPGQDPQFLISFYEKMQSDKGSIPDRFSAQQFSDYHSELNMSSLELGDSALYFCASSLRARAGQETQYFGPGTRLLVL.

By share, this clone counts as medium-sized. The chain carries TRBV10-1 and TRBJ2-7; D uncertain. This CDR3 spans 11 amino acids. Germline assignment: CDR1 WNHNN and CDR2 SYGVQD (reference sequence). The V gene lost 6 bases and the J gene lost 2 bases, with 5 bases spanning the gap. The CDR3 bases are TGCGCCAGCAGGCCAACCTACGAGCAGTACTTC. It codes for CASRPTYEQYF.

This clone was seen many times. This rearrangement joins TRBV24-1 to TRBJ2-1; 10 bases are shared with TRBD2. CDR1 KGHDR and CDR2 SFDVKD come from the germline V gene. The CDR3 contains 16 residues. V lost 4 bases, J lost 7 bases, and 9 bases stayed unmatched. The CDR3 here is CATSEATSGTKNEQFF. The CDR3 coding sequence is TGTGCCACCAGTGAGGCTACTAGCGGGACGAAAAATGAGCAGTTCTTC.

The chain links TRBV19 to TRBJ2-7; 16 positions match TRBD2. Germline V CDR1 and CDR2: LNHDA, SQIVND (reference sequence). Trimming at V came to 4 bases and at J to 7 bases, leaving 7 bases not matched to a gene. CDR3 size: 16 residues. In DNA, the CDR3 is TGTGCCAGTAGTACGGGACTAGCGGGAGGGCCCAAAGAGCAGTACTTC. It encodes CASSTGLAGGPKEQYF.

The J gene is TRBJ1-5, the V gene TRBV4-1, with D unresolved. CDR3 length: 15 residues. The germline V and J ends were trimmed by 4 bases and 3 bases, with 13 bases remaining between them. The germline V gene has CDR1 MGHRA and CDR2 YSYEKL. CDR3 bases: TGCGCCAGCAGCCTCCAGGACGGGTCCAATCAGCCCCAGCATTTT. Residues: CASSLQDGSNQPQHF.

The chain recombines TRBV5-5 with TRBJ2-7; a possible D gene is TRBD1 (6 bases). Between the trimmed V and J ends, which lost 6 bases and 4 bases, there was a span of 14 bases. The CDR3 is 13 amino acids. CDR1 is SGHKS, CDR2 YYEKEE, per germline (reference sequence). The CDR3 nucleotides read TGTGCCAGCATCTGGGGGCTCCTATACGAGCAGTACTTC. It translates to CASIWGLLYEQYF. Full variable domain (missing parts from reference TRBV5-5 and TRBJ2-7): DAGVTQSPTHLIKTRGQQVTLRCSPISGHKSVSWYQQVLGQGPQFIFQYYEKEERGRGNFPDRFSARQFPNYSSELNVNALLLGDSALYLCASIWGLLYEQYFGPGTRLTVT.

The V and J genes are TRBV5-1 and TRBJ2-2; the D gene is possibly TRBD2 (6 bases). The V end lost 4 bases, the J end lost 4 bases, and 14 bases lay between the germline ends. The CDR3 extends over 15 amino acids. Germline CDR1 and CDR2: SGHRS and YFSETQ. In DNA form, the CDR3 reads TGCGCCAGCAGCGGACTATCCCCGGGCACCGGGGAGCTGTTTTTT. Translated: CASSGLSPGTGELFF.

This clone showed up many times. The V and J genes are TRBV9 and TRBJ2-5, with D perhaps assigned TRBD1 or TRBD2 (6 bases each). Trimming removed 3 bases from V and 2 bases from J, with 14 bases in between. Germline assignment: CDR1 SGDLS and CDR2 YYNGEE. The CDR3 contains 15 residues. CDR3 DNA sequence: TGTGCCAGCAGCGCCTGGGGGGCGGAACAAGAGACCCAGTACTTC. Its translation: CASSAWGAEQETQYF.

This clone is labeled medium-sized. CDR3 coding DNA: TGTGCCATCAGTAGGGTTGCCGGGGAGCTGTTTTTT. Translated: CAISRVAGELFF. The genes are TRBV10-3 and TRBJ2-2; D unresolved. This CDR3 comprises 12 residues. V lost 5 bases and J 6 bases, leaving 7 bases between the germline ends. CDR1 and CDR2 (germline): ENHRY, SYGVKD.

In its sample, this clone was seen many times. A much larger clone sits a single nucleotide away, making a read error possible. CDR3 loop: CASSGQGLVRDEKLLF. The DNA of the CDR3 is TGTGCCAGCTCGGGACAGGGGCTTGTAAGGGATGAAAAACTGCTTTTT. The chain uses TRBV27 and TRBJ1-4; 10 bases line up with TRBD1. CDR1 and CDR2 (germline): MNHEY, SMNVEV (reference sequence). CDR3 length: 16 residues.

By frequency in the sample, this clone is medium-sized. V and J are TRBV7-9 and TRBJ2-7, with TRBD2 as a possible D gene (5 bases). Germline V gives CDR1 SEHNR, CDR2 FQNEAQ (reference sequence). The CDR3 contains 14 residues. V was clipped by 5 bases and J by 4 bases, with 15 bases between them. Here the CDR3 reads CASSPGVKGYEQYF. In nucleotides, the CDR3 is TGTGCCAGCAGCCCCGGGGTAAAGGGTTACGAGCAGTACTTC.

By share, this clone ranks as medium-sized. The DNA of the CDR3 is TGTGCCAGCACTTTGTCCTCGGGGGCCGAGCAGTACTTC. Amino acid sequence: CASTLSSGAEQYF. The rearrangement links TRBV6-1 to TRBJ2-7, with D perhaps assigned TRBD1 or TRBD2 (6 bases each). The CDR3 spans 13 residues. Germline V CDR1 and CDR2: MNHNS, SASEGT. V was clipped by 7 bases and J by 6 bases, with 16 bases between them.

By share of the sample, this clone is medium-sized. The J gene is TRBJ1-6, the V gene TRBV6-1; weak D call: TRBD1 (6 bases). This CDR3 spans 15 amino acids. Germline loops: CDR1 MNHNS, CDR2 SASEGT. The V and J ends lost 1 base and 8 bases respectively, with 12 bases between them. CDR3 DNA sequence: TGTGCCAGCAGTGAAGTGCACAGGGTCCATTCACCCCTCCACTTT. It specifies CASSEVHRVHSPLHF.